The clone carrying this T cell receptor (beta chain) is medium-sized by share. The data originate from a study of blood T cell repertoires in COVID-19. In the study overall: T cells, B-cell-depleted T cells, or PBMCs supplied cDNA or gDNA.

The V end was cut by 1 base, the J end by 4 bases, with 8 bases between. CDR3 length equals 13 residues. Germline V lookup: CDR1 SGHNT, CDR2 YYREEE (reference sequence). Authors' methods: By means of reference gene primer amplification, nucleated cell counts were estimated. Repertoires were generated with immunoSEQ multiplex PCR, while TCRdb's copy carries only in-frame clones and drops some. V, J and clone size reflect that table, while D and trimming were determined from the DNA. This table has around 190,000 clones, more than 70% appearing once. The gene calls are TRBV5-4 and TRBJ1-1, with D unclear. The source material was peripheral blood. The sequence was obtained from a man between 18 and 29 years old with active or convalescent COVID-19. CDR3 sequence: CASSLQRGTEAFF. Here the CDR3 DNA reads TGTGCCAGCAGCTTGCAACGGGGCACTGAAGCTTTCTTT. Based on the CDR3 plus reference TRBV5-4 and TRBJ1-1, the full variable domain is ETGVTQSPTHLIKTRGQQVTLRCSSQSGHNTVSWYQQALGQGPQFIFQYYREEENGRGNFPPRFSGLQFPNYSSELNVNALELDDSALYLCASSLQRGTEAFFGQGTRLTVV.